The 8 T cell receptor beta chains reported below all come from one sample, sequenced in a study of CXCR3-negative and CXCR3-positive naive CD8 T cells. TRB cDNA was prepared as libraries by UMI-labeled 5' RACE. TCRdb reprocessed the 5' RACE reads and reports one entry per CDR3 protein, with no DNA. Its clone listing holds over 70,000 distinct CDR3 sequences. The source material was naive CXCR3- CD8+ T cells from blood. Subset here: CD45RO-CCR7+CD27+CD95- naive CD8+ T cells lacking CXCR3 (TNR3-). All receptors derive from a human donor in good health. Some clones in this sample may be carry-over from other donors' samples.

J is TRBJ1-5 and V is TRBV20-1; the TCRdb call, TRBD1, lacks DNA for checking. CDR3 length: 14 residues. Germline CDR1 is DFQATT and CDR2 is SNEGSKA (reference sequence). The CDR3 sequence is CSGAGRYSNQPQHF.

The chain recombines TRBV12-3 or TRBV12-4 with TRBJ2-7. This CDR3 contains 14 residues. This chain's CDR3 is CASSSERGVYEQYF.

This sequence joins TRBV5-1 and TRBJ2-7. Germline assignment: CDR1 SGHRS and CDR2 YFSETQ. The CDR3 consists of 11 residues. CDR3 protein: CASSLGHEQYF.

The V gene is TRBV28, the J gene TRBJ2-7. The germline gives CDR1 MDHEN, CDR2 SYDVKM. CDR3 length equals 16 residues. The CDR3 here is CASSLFGVSVRYEQYF.

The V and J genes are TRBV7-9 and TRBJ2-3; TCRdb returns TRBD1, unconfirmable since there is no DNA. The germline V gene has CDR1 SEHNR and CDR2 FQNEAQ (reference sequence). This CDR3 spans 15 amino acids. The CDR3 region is CASRRGSMGTDKQYF.

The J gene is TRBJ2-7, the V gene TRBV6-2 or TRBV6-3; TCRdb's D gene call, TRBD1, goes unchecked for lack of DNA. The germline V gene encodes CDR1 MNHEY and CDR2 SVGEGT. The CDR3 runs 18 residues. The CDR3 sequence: CASSYSTWTGGDPYEQYF.

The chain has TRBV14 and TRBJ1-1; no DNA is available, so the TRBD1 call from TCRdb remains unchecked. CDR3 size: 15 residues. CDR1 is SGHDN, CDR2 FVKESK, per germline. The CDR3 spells CASSQIWTKNTEAFF.

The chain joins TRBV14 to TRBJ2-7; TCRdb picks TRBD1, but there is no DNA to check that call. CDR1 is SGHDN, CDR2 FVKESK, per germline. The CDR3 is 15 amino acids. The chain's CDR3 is CASSPQSRGTYEQYF.